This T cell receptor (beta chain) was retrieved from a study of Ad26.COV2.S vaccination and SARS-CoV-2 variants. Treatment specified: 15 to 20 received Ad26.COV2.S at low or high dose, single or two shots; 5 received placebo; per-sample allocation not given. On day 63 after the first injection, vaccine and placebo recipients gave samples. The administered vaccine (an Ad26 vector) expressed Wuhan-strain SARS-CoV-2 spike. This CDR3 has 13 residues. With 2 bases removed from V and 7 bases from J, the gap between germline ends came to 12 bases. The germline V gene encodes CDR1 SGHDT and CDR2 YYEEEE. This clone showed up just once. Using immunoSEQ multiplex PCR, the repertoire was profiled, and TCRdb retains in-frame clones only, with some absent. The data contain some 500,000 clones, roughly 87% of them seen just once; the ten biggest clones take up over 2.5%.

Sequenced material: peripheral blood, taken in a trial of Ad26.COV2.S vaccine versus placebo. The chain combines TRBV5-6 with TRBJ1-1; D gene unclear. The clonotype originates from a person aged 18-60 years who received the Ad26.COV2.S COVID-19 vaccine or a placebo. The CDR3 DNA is TGTGCCAGCAGCTTTGAGGTCTCCGGTGAAGCTTTCTTT. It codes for CASSFEVSGEAFF. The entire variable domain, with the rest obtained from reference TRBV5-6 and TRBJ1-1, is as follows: DAGVTQSPTHLIKTRGQQVTLRCSPKSGHDTVSWYQQALGQGPQFIFQYYEEEERQRGNFPDRFSGHQFPNYSSELNVNALLLGDSALYLCASSFEVSGEAFFGQGTRLTVV.